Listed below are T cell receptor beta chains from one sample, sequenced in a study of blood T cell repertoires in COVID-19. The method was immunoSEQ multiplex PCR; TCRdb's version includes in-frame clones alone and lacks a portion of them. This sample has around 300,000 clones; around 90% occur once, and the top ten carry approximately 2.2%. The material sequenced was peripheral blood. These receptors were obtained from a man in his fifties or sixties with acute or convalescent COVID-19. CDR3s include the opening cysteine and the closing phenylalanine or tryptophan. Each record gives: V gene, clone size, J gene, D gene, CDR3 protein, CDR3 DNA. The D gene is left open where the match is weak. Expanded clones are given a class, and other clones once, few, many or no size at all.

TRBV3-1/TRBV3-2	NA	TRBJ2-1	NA	CASSLNMREQFF	TGTGCCAGCAGCCTCAACATGAGGGAGCAGTTCTTC
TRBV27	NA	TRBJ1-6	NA	CASSVARQVGNSPLHF	TGTGCCAGCAGCGTGGCGCGACAGGTGGGGAATTCACCCCTCCACTTT
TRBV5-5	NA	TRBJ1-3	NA	CASSLGWAGAGNTIYF	TGTGCCAGCAGCTTGGGATGGGCAGGGGCTGGAAACACCATATATTTT
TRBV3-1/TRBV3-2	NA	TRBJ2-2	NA	CASSPPLGRAGEGELFF	TGTGCCAGCAGCCCCCCATTAGGTCGAGCGGGTGAGGGGGAGCTGTTTTTT
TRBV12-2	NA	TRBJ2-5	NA	CASRLPQGVQETQYF	TGTGCAAGTCGCTTGCCCCAGGGGGTGCAAGAGACCCAGTACTTC
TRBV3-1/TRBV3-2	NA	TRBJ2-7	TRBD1	CASSPRDRGKEQYF	TGTGCCAGCAGTCCCCGGGACAGGGGGAAGGAGCAGTACTTC
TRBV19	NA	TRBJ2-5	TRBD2	CASSIGPLAPVFGETQYF	TGTGCCAGTAGTATAGGCCCACTAGCGCCCGTCTTCGGAGAGACCCAGTACTTC
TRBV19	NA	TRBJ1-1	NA	CASTGAGRPNTEAFF	TGTGCCAGTACTGGGGCAGGGCGGCCAAACACTGAAGCTTTCTTT
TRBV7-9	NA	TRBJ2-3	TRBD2	CASSLAAGGTDTQYF	TGTGCCAGCAGCTTAGCCGCGGGGGGCACAGATACGCAGTATTTT
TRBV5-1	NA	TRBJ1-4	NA	CASSLGSGAGNEKLFF	TGCGCCAGCAGCTTGGGGTCAGGGGCTGGGAATGAAAAACTGTTTTTT
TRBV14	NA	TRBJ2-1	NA	CASSLYTGTGNMNEQFF	TGTGCCAGCAGCCTTTACACCGGGACTGGCAATATGAATGAGCAGTTCTTC
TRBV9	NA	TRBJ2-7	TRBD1	CASSAGTAQTYEQYF	TGTGCCAGCAGCGCAGGGACAGCACAAACCTACGAGCAGTACTTC
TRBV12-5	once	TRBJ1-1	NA	CASGLSTGNTEAFF	TGTGCTAGTGGTTTGAGTACGGGGAACACTGAAGCTTTCTTT
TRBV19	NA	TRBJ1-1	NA	CASSIGRRGAFF	TGTGCCAGTAGTATAGGGAGGCGTGGGGCTTTCTTT
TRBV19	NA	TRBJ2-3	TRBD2	CASLSRGGRDTQYF	TGTGCCAGTCTTTCGCGGGGGGGCCGGGATACGCAGTATTTT
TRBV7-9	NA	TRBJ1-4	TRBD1	CASSLGGQALIANEKLFF	TGTGCCAGCAGCCTCGGGGGACAGGCGCTCATAGCTAATGAAAAACTGTTTTTT
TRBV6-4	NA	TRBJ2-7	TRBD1	CASSDSGQGIYEQYF	TGTGCCAGCAGTGACTCGGGACAGGGGATCTACGAGCAGTACTTC
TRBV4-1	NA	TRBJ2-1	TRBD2	CASSQVPTSGGSYNEQFF	TGCGCCAGCAGCCAAGTCCCCACTAGCGGGGGCTCCTACAATGAGCAGTTCTTC
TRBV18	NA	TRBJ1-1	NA	CASSPAQGWDTEAFF	TGTGCCAGCTCACCGGCGCAGGGCTGGGACACTGAAGCTTTCTTT
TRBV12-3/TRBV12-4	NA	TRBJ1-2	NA	CASGEGEGGYTF	TGTGCCAGCGGTGAGGGGGAGGGTGGCTACACCTTC
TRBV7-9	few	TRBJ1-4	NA	CASSLPSNRDWSEKLFF	TGTGCCAGCAGCTTACCCTCTAACAGGGATTGGAGCGAAAAACTGTTTTTT
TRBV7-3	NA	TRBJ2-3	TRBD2	CASSLGRGAGTDTQYF	TGTGCCAGCAGCTTAGGGAGGGGCGCGGGCACAGATACGCAGTATTTT
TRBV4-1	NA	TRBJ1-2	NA	CASSQRLANYGYTF	TGCGCCAGCAGCCAGCGACTAGCTAACTATGGCTACACCTTC
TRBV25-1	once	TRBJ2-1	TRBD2	CASSESTSGGLNEQFF	TGTGCCAGCAGTGAATCGACTAGCGGGGGCCTTAATGAGCAGTTCTTC
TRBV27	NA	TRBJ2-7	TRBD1	CASSGGMGQAFWEQYF	TGTGCCAGCAGTGGGGGGATGGGACAGGCGTTTTGGGAGCAGTACTTC
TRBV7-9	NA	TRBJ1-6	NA	CASSQGQTNSPLHF	TGTGCCAGCAGCCAGGGACAAACAAATTCACCCCTCCACTTT
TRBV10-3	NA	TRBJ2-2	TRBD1	CAISPIGQGAFKNTGELFF	TGTGCCATCAGTCCAATAGGACAGGGGGCTTTCAAAAACACCGGGGAGCTGTTTTTT
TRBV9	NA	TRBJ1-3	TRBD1	CASSVEGAFSGNTIYF	TGTGCCAGCAGCGTGGAGGGGGCTTTCTCTGGAAACACCATATATTTT
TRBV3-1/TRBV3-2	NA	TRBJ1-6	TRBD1	CASSHPTGTGRNSPLHF	TGTGCCAGCAGCCACCCCACCGGGACAGGGCGGAATTCACCCCTCCACTTT
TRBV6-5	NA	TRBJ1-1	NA	CASSYYREAFF	TGTGCCAGCAGTTACTATCGTGAAGCTTTCTTT
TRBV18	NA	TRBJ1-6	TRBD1	CASSLTRDRGNSPLHF	TGTGCCAGCTCTCTAACGCGGGACAGGGGTAATTCACCCCTCCACTTT
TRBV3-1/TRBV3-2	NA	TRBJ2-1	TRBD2	CASSNRAGASYNEQFF	TGTGCCAGCAGCAACCGAGCGGGGGCCTCCTACAATGAGCAGTTCTTC
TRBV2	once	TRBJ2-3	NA	CASSDHLRVDLKKYF	TGTGCCAGCAGTGACCACCTCCGGGTCGATCTTAAGAAGTATTTT
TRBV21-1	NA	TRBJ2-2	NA	CASSYELFTGELFF	TGTGCCAGCAGCTACGAGCTATTCACCGGGGAGCTGTTTTTT
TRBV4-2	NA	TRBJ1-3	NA	CASSQDPGASGNTIYF	TGTGCCAGCAGCCAAGATCCTGGGGCATCTGGAAACACCATATATTTT
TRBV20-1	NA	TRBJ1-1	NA	CSASSATGRRTEAFF	TGCAGTGCTAGTTCTGCGACAGGCCGGAGAACTGAAGCTTTCTTT
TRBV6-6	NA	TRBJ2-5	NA	CASSYARETQYF	TGTGCCAGCAGTTATGCACGGGAGACCCAGTACTTC
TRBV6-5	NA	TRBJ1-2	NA	CASTLGLGYTF	TGTGCCAGCACCCTGGGGCTCGGCTACACCTTC
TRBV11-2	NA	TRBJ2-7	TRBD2	CASSILTSRVLEQYF	TGTGCCAGCAGCATCTTGACTAGCCGAGTTCTCGAGCAGTACTTC
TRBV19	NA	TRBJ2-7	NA	CASSIGQDYEQYF	TGTGCCAGTAGTATTGGTCAGGACTACGAGCAGTACTTC
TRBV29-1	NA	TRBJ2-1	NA	CSVVTGLSSYNEQFF	TGCAGCGTTGTGACAGGACTCAGCTCCTACAATGAGCAGTTCTTC
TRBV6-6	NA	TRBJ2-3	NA	CASTQEADTQYF	TGTGCCAGCACCCAGGAGGCAGATACGCAGTATTTT
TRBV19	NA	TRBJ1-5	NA	CASSLGQGNQPQHF	TGTGCCAGTAGCCTGGGGCAGGGGAATCAGCCCCAGCATTTT
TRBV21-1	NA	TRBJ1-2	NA	CASPVQGGSNYGYTF	TGTGCCAGCCCCGTACAGGGGGGCTCTAACTATGGCTACACCTTC
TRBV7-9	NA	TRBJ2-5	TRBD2	CASSLGIWASGETQYF	TGTGCCAGCAGCTTAGGAATATGGGCTAGCGGAGAGACCCAGTACTTC
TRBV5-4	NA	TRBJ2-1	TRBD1	CASSLGQGNNEQFF	TGTGCCAGCAGCTTGGGACAGGGCAACAATGAGCAGTTCTTC
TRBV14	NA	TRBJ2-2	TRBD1	CASSKRQGAPGELFF	TGTGCCAGCAGCAAAAGACAGGGGGCCCCCGGGGAGCTGTTTTTT
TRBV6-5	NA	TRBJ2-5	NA	CASSYGPGGSVVTQYF	TGTGCCAGCAGTTACGGGCCAGGGGGGTCGGTAGTGACCCAGTACTTC
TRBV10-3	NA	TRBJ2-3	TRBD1	CAIGGQGGLDTQYF	TGTGCCATCGGCGGACAGGGTGGATTAGATACGCAGTATTTT
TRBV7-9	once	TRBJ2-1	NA	CASSLRADTYNEQFF	TGTGCCAGCAGCTTACGAGCGGATACCTACAATGAGCAGTTCTTC
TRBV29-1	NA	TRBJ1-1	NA	CSVGQNTEAFF	TGCAGCGTTGGACAGAACACTGAAGCTTTCTTT
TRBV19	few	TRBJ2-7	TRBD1	CASSRGQGYEQYF	TGTGCCAGTAGTAGGGGACAGGGCTACGAGCAGTACTTC
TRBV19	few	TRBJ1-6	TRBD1	CASSTTGVNSPLHF	TGTGCCAGTAGTACGACAGGGGTCAATTCACCCCTCCACTTT